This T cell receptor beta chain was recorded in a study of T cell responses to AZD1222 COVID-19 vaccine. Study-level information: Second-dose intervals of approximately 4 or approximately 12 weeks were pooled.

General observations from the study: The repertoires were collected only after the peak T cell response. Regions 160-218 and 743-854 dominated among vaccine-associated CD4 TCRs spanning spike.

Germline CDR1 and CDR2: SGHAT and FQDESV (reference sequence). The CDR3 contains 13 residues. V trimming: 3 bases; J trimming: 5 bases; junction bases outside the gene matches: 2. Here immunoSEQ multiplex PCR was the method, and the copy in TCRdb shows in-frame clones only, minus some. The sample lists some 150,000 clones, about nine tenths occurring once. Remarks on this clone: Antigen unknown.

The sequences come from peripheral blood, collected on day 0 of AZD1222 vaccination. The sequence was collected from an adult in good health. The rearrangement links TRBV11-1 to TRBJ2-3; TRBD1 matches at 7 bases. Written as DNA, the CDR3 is TGTGCCAGCAGCTTCACAGGGGAAGATACGCAGTATTTT. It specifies CASSFTGEDTQYF. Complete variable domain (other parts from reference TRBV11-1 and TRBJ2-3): EAEVAQSPRYKITEKSQAVAFWCDPISGHATLYWYRQILGQGPELLVQFQDESVVDDSQLPKDRFSAERLKGVDSTLKIQPAELGDSAMYLCASSFTGEDTQYFGPGTRLTVL.